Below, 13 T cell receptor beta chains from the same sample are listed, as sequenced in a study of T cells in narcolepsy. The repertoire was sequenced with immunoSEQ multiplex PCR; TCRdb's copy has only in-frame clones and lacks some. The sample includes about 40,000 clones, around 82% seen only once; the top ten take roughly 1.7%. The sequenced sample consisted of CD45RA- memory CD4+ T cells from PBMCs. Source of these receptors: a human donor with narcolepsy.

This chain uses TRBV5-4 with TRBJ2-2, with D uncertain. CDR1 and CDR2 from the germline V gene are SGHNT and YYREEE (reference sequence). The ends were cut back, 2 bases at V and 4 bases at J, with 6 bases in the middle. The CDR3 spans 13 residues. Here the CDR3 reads CASSLHITGELFF. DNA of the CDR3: TGTGCCAGCAGCTTACATATCACCGGGGAGCTGTTTTTT.

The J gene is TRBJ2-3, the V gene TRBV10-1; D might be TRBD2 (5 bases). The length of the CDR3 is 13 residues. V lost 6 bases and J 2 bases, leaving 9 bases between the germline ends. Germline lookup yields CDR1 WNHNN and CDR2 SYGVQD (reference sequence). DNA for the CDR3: TGCGCCAGCAGGGTCGGGGACACAGATACGCAGTATTTT. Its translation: CASRVGDTDTQYF.

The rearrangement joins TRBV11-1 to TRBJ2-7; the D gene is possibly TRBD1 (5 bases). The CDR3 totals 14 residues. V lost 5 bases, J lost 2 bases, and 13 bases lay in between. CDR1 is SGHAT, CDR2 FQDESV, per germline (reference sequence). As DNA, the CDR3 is TGTGCCAGCAGCCCCCCGCCAGGGACCTACGAGCAGTACTTC. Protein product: CASSPPPGTYEQYF. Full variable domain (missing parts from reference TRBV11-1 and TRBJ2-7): EAEVAQSPRYKITEKSQAVAFWCDPISGHATLYWYRQILGQGPELLVQFQDESVVDDSQLPKDRFSAERLKGVDSTLKIQPAELGDSAMYLCASSPPPGTYEQYFGPGTRLTVT.

In DNA, the CDR3 is TGTGCCAGCAGCCACCGGGGGGGTGAAGCTTTCTTT. It encodes CASSHRGGEAFF. The rearrangement joins TRBV7-2 to TRBJ1-1, with D maybe TRBD1 (5 bases). Germline V gives CDR1 SGHTA, CDR2 FQGNSA. V dropped 5 bases and J dropped 7 bases, with 11 bases sitting between them. There are 12 residues in the CDR3.

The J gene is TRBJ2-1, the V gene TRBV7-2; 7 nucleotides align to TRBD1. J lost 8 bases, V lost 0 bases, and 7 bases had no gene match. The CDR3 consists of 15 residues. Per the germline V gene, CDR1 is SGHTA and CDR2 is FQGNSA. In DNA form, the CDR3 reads TGTGCCAGCAGCTTAGCGCTACACAGGGGAGATGAGCAGTTCTTC. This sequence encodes CASSLALHRGDEQFF. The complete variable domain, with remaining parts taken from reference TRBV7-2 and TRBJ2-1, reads GAGVSQSPSNKVTEKGKDVELRCDPISGHTALYWYRQSLGQGLEFLIYFQGNSAPDKSGLPSDRFSAERTGGSVSTLTIQRTQQEDSAVYLCASSLALHRGDEQFFGPGTRLTVL.

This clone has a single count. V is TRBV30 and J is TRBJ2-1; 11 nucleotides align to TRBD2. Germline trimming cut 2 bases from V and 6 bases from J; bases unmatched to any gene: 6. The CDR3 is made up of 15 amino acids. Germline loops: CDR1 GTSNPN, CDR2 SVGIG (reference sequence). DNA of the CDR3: TGTGCCTGGAGTAAGGACCTAGCGGGGGGCAATGAGCAGTTCTTC. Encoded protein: CAWSKDLAGGNEQFF.

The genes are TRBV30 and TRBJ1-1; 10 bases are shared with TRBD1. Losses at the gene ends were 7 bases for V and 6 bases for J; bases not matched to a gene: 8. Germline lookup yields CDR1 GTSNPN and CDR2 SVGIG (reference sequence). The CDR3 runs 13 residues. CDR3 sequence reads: CASTGTGVAEAFF. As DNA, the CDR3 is TGTGCCTCCACCGGGACAGGGGTCGCTGAAGCTTTCTTT.

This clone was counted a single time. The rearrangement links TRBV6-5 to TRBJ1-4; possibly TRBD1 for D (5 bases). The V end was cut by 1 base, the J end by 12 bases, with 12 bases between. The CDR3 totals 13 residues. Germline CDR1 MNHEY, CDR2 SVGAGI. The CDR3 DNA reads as TGTGCCAGCAGTTACTTCCAGGGAGTGGAACTGTTTTTT. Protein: CASSYFQGVELFF.

CDR3 loop: CASSFDSSSYNSPLHF. CDR3 nucleotide sequence: TGTGCCAGCAGCTTTGACTCGAGCTCCTATAATTCACCCCTCCACTTT. The V gene is TRBV7-2, the J gene TRBJ1-6; no clear D gene. V gave up 3 bases and J gave up 0 bases, with 9 bases separating them. Germline assignment: CDR1 SGHTA and CDR2 FQGNSA. The CDR3 extends over 16 amino acids. The full variable domain, in which reference TRBV7-2 and TRBJ1-6 provide the parts outside the CDR3, is GAGVSQSPSNKVTEKGKDVELRCDPISGHTALYWYRQSLGQGLEFLIYFQGNSAPDKSGLPSDRFSAERTGGSVSTLTIQRTQQEDSAVYLCASSFDSSSYNSPLHFGNGTRLTVT.

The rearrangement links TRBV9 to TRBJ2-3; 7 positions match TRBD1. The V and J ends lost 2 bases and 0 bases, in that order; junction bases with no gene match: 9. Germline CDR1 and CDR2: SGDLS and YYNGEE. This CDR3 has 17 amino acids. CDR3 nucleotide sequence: TGTGCCAGCAGCGTTCAGGCGAGACAGGGTAGCACAGATACGCAGTATTTT. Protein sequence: CASSVQARQGSTDTQYF.

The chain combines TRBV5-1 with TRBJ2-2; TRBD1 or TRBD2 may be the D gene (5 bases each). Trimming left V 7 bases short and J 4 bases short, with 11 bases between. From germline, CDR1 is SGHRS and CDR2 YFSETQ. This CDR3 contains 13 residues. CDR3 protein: CASGGAGTGELFF. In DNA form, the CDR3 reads TGCGCCAGCGGTGGGGCGGGCACCGGGGAGCTGTTTTTT. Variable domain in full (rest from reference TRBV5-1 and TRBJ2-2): KAGVTQTPRYLIKTRGQQVTLSCSPISGHRSVSWYQQTPGQGLQFLFEYFSETQRNKGNFPGRFSGRQFSNSRSEMNVSTLELGDSALYLCASGGAGTGELFFGEGSRLTVL.

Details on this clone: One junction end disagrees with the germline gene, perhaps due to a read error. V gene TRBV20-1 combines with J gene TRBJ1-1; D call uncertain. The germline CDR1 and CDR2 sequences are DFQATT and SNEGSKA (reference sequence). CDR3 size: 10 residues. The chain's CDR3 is CSAANIEAFF. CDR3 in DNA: TGCAGTGCTGCGAACATTGAAGCTTTCTTT.

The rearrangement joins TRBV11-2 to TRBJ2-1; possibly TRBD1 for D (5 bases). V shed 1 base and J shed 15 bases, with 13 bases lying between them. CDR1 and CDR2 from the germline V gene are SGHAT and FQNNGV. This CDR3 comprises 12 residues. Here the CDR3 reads CASSLAAGLTFF. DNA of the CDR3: TGTGCCAGCAGCTTAGCCGCAGGGCTGACGTTCTTC. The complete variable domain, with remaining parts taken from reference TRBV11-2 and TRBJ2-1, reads EAGVAQSPRYKIIEKRQSVAFWCNPISGHATLYWYQQILGQGPKLLIQFQNNGVVDDSQLPKDRFSAERLKGVDSTLKIQPAKLEDSAVYLCASSLAAGLTFFGPGTRLTVL.